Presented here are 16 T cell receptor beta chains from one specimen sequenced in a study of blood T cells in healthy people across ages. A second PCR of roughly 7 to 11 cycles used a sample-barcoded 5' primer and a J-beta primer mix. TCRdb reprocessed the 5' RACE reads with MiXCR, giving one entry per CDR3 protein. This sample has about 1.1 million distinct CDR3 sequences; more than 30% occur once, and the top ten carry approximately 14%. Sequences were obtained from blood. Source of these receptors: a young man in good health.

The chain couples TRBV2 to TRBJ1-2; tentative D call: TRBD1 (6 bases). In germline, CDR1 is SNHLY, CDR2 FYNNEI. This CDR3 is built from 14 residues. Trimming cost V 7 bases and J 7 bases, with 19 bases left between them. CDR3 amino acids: CASIRDTQASGYTF. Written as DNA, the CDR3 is TGTGCCAGCATTCGGGACACCCAGGCATCTGGCTACACCTTC.

In DNA, the CDR3 is TGTGCCAGCAGTTACGGGACAGGGGGCCGATATAGCAATCAGCCCCAGCATTTT. Amino acids: CASSYGTGGRYSNQPQHF. The chain joins TRBV6-2 or TRBV6-3 to TRBJ1-5; 12 nucleotides agree with TRBD1. This CDR3 has 18 residues. The ends lost 2 bases at V and 0 bases at J; junction bases unmatched: 5. The germline gives CDR1 MNHEY, CDR2 SVGEGT.

In nucleotides, the CDR3 is TGCAGCGTCCAGACAGGGTCCGCCGAGCAGTACTTC. Its protein product is CSVQTGSAEQYF. The chain employs TRBV29-1 and TRBJ2-7, with 7 positions matching TRBD1. The CDR3 totals 12 residues. The ends lost 6 bases at V and 6 bases at J; junction bases unmatched: 8. Germline V gives CDR1 SQVTM, CDR2 ANQGSEA.

The CDR3 DNA sequence: TGCAGTGCTAGAGATCATGGTAGGGTGAACACCGGGGAGCTGTTTTTT. Protein product: CSARDHGRVNTGELFF. The chain recombines TRBV20-1 with TRBJ2-2; D ambiguous. Per the germline V gene, CDR1 is DFQATT and CDR2 is SNEGSKA (reference sequence). The CDR3 contains 16 residues. Deletions cut 0 bases from V and 1 base from J, with 12 bases between.

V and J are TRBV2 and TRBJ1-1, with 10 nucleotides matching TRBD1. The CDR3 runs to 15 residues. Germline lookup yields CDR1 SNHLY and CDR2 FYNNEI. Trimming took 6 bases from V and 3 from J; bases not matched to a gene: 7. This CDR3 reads CASRPIGTGDTEAFF. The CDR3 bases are TGTGCCAGCAGGCCCATCGGGACAGGGGACACTGAAGCTTTCTTT. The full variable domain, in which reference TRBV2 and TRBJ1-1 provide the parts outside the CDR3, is EPEVTQTPSHQVTQMGQEVILRCVPISNHLYFYWYRQILGQKVEFLVSFYNNEISEKSEIFDDQFSVERPDGSNFTLKIRSTKLEDSAMYFCASRPIGTGDTEAFFGQGTRLTVV.

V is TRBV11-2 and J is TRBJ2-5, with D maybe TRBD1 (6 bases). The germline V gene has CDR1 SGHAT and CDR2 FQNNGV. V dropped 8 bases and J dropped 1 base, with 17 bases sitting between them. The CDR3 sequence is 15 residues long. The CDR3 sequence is CASGSLRGSQETQYF. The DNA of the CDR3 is TGTGCCAGCGGCTCCCTCAGGGGCTCCCAAGAGACCCAGTACTTC.

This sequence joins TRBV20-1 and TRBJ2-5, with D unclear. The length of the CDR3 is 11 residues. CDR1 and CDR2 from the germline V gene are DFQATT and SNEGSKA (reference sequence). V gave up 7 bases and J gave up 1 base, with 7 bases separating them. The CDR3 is CSGTFQETQYF. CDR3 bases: TGCAGTGGAACCTTCCAAGAGACCCAGTACTTC.

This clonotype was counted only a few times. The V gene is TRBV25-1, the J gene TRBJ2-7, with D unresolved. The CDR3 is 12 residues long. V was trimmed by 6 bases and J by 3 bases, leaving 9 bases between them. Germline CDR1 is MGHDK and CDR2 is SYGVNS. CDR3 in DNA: TGTGCCAGCAGAGACGCTCGCTACGAGCAGTACTTC. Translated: CASRDARYEQYF.

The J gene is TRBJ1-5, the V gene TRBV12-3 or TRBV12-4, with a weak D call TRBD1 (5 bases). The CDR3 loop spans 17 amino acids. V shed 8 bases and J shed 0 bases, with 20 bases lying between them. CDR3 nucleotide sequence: TGTGCCAGCGAGACACGGGGCAGCATAGATAGCAATCAGCCCCAGCATTTT. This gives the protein CASETRGSIDSNQPQHF.

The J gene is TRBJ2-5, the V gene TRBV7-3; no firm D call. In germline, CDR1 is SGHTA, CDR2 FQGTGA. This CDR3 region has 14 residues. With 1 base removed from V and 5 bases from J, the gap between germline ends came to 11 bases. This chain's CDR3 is CASSLKAHGETQYF. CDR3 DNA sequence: TGTGCCAGCAGCTTAAAGGCTCATGGGGAGACCCAGTACTTC. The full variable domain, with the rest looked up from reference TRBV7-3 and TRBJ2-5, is GAGVSQTPSNKVTEKGKYVELRCDPISGHTALYWYRQSLGQGPEFLIYFQGTGAADDSGLPNDRFFAVRPEGSVSTLKIQRTERGDSAVYLCASSLKAHGETQYFGPGTRLLVL.

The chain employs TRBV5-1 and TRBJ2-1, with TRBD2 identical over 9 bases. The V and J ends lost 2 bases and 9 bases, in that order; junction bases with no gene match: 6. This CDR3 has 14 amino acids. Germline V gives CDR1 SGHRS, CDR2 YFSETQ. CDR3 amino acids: CASSFFSGGSEQFF. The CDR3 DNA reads TGCGCCAGCAGCTTCTTTAGCGGGGGCAGTGAGCAGTTCTTC. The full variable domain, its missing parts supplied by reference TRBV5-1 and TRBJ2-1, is KAGVTQTPRYLIKTRGQQVTLSCSPISGHRSVSWYQQTPGQGLQFLFEYFSETQRNKGNFPGRFSGRQFSNSRSEMNVSTLELGDSALYLCASSFFSGGSEQFFGPGTRLTVL.

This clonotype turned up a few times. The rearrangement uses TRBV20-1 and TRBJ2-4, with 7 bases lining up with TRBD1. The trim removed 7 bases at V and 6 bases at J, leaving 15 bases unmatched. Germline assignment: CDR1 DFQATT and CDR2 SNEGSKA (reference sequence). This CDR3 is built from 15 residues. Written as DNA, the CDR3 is TGCAGTGGAAGACAGGGTACCAATTGGCCAAACATTCAGTACTTC. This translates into CSGRQGTNWPNIQYF.

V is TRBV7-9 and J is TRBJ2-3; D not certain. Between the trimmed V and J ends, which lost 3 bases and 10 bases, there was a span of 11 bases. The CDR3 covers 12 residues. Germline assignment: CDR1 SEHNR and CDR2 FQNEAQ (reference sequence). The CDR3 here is CASSFRLMAQYF. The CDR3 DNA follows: TGTGCCAGCAGCTTCCGTCTAATGGCGCAGTATTTT.

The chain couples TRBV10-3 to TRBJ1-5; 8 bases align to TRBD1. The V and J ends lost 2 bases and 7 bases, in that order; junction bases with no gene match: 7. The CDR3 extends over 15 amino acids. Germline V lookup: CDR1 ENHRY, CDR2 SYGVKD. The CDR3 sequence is CAISEGTGAGQPQHF. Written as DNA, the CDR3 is TGTGCCATCAGTGAGGGGACAGGCGCGGGACAGCCCCAGCATTTT.

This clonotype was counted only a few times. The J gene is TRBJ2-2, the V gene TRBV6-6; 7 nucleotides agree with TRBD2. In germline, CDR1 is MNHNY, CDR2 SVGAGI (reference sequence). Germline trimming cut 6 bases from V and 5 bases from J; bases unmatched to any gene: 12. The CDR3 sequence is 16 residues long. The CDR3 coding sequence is TGTGCCAGCAGCAACCTTAGAGCGGGGAGGACCGGGGAGCTGTTTTTT. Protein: CASSNLRAGRTGELFF.

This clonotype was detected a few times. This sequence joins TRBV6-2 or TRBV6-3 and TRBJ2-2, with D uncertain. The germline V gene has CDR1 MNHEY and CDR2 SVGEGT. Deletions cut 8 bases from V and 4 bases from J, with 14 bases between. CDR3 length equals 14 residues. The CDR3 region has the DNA TGTGCCAGCGTGAAGAACGGAGCCACCGGGGAGCTGTTTTTT. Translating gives CASVKNGATGELFF.